Sequencing of this T cell receptor (beta chain) was carried out in a study of cytomegalovirus exposure and HLA in healthy donors. The germline V and J ends were trimmed by 5 bases and 9 bases, with 10 bases remaining between them. This CDR3 is 11 amino acids long. Germline V gene sequence: CDR1 SNHLY, CDR2 FYNNEI. As to this clone: Its antigen is unidentified.

Amplification used 60 Vbeta primers and 13 Jbeta primers. Authors' processing steps: Among the unique TCR beta chains that a later analysis counted, 80 million to 100 million in all, 10 million to 14 million were shared. Only in-frame clones appear in the TCRdb table, and some are missing; sequencing was by immunoSEQ multiplex PCR. Clone size and the V and J calls come from that table; the DNA yielded D and trimming. The table lists about 130,000 clones, roughly 70% of them singletons. Findings and caveats of the study: The majority of TCR sequences were rare, yet some public TCRs appeared in many donors. A further, later analysis showed that HLA-associated TCR beta chains (compared with equally common others) were more clonally expanded.

This rearrangement joins TRBV2 to TRBJ2-5, with D possibly being TRBD1 (6 bases). The sequencing input was PBMCs. The source is a young man in good health and CMV-seropositive. The CDR3 is CASSPTGPQYF. CDR3 bases: TGTGCCAGCAGTCCCACAGGGCCCCAGTACTTC.